This passage covers 14 T cell receptor beta chains from one sample sequenced in a study of blood T cells in healthy people across ages. Together with a sample-barcoded 5' primer, a J-beta primer mix was included in a second PCR lasting about 7 to 11 cycles. Each CDR3 protein gets one entry after TCRdb re-called the 5' RACE reads with MiXCR. Of over 1,300,000 distinct CDR3 sequences in the sample, around 59% were seen once. The sequenced sample was blood. These receptors were taken from a man in his late teens or twenties in good health.

The chain has TRBV18 and TRBJ2-7, with 10 bases fitting TRBD2. The J call may not be correct, given that the DNA end is closer to TRBJ2-5. Germline V gene lookup returns CDR1 KGHSH and CDR2 LQKENI. The CDR3 spans 17 residues. As DNA, the CDR3 is TGTGCCAGCTCACCAGTGGGACTAGCGAGGGTCGGAGAGACCCAGTACTTC. The encoded protein is CASSPVGLARVGETQYF.

This CDR3 reads CSVLQGEVGSEQFF. CDR3 DNA sequence: TGCAGCGTTCTACAGGGGGAGGTTGGGAGTGAGCAGTTCTTC. The chain is built from TRBV29-1 and TRBJ2-1, with TRBD1 matching 8 bases. The CDR3 spans 14 residues. Losses at the gene ends were 5 bases for V and 9 bases for J; bases not matched to a gene: 12. The germline gives CDR1 SQVTM, CDR2 ANQGSEA.

This clonotype was observed once. V and J are TRBV12-3 or TRBV12-4 and TRBJ1-2; 7 positions agree with TRBD1. This CDR3 is 16 amino acids long. J lost 2 bases, V lost 1 base, and 7 bases had no gene match. The CDR3 is CASSLVGGRGNYGYTF. The CDR3 DNA is TGTGCCAGCAGTTTAGTAGGGGGCAGAGGAAACTATGGCTACACCTTC.

This clonotype was seen only a few times. The J gene is TRBJ1-2, the V gene TRBV29-1; D unclear. This CDR3 is 10 amino acids long. Germline CDR1 and CDR2: SQVTM and ANQGSEA. V was clipped by 4 bases and J by 6 bases, with 6 bases between them. CDR3 in amino acids: CSVVGDGYTF. The CDR3 nucleotides are TGCAGCGTTGTTGGAGATGGCTACACCTTC.

The gene calls are TRBV29-1 and TRBJ2-1; weak D call: TRBD2 (5 bases). This CDR3 has 12 residues. Germline V gene lookup returns CDR1 SQVTM and CDR2 ANQGSEA. The germline V and J ends were trimmed by 4 bases and 9 bases, with 13 bases remaining between them. CDR3 nucleotides: TGCAGCGTTGTTCAGCGGTCCCGTGAGCAGTTCTTC. It codes for CSVVQRSREQFF.

This rearrangement joins TRBV5-1 to TRBJ1-1; 8 nucleotides match TRBD1. Germline CDR1 reads SGHRS; CDR2 reads YFSETQ. The length of the CDR3 is 12 residues. The V segment lost 4 bases and the J segment 10 bases; nucleotides outside the gene matches: 6. The CDR3 region is CASSVQGAGAFF. The CDR3 bases are TGCGCCAGCAGCGTCCAGGGGGCAGGAGCTTTCTTT.

The rearrangement uses TRBV25-1 and TRBJ2-5, with 13 bases fitting TRBD2. V was pared by 4 bases and J by 2 bases, with 4 bases of the junction left unmatched. CDR1 is MGHDK and CDR2 is SYGVNS in the germline V gene. The length of the CDR3 is 16 residues. CDR3 sequence (DNA): TGTGCCAGCAGTGGGGGGACTAGCGGGGCTCAAGAGACCCAGTACTTC. Residues: CASSGGTSGAQETQYF.

The chain recombines TRBV27 with TRBJ2-3; 11 bases line up with TRBD2. With 3 bases clipped from V and 2 bases from J, the junction kept 4 bases outside the gene matches. Germline V lookup: CDR1 MNHEY, CDR2 SMNVEV (reference sequence). This CDR3 comprises 16 residues. CDR3 loop: CASSLGTSGYTDTQYF. Here the CDR3 DNA reads TGTGCCAGCAGTTTGGGGACTAGCGGTTACACAGATACGCAGTATTTT.

Only a few counts were recorded for this clonotype. Here the CDR3 DNA reads TGTGCCAGCAGTTTGGTATCAGGGACGGGTGGCTACACCTTC. It codes for CASSLVSGTGGYTF. The chain carries TRBV12-3 or TRBV12-4 and TRBJ1-2, with D tentatively TRBD1 (5 bases). V was pared by 3 bases and J by 7 bases, with 15 bases between. The CDR3 contains 14 residues.

The chain uses TRBV27 and TRBJ1-1; D is perhaps TRBD1 (5 bases). The CDR3 sequence is 16 residues long. Germline V lookup: CDR1 MNHEY, CDR2 SMNVEV (reference sequence). The V gene lost 4 bases and the J gene lost 4 bases, with 19 bases spanning the gap. In nucleotides, the CDR3 is TGTGCCAGCAGTTCCCCGGCAGGGTCCCGGGGCACTGAAGCTTTCTTT. Translation gives CASSSPAGSRGTEAFF.

The V and J genes are TRBV6-1 and TRBJ2-2; 11 bases fit TRBD2. The CDR3 loop spans 18 amino acids. V shed 3 bases and J 0 bases; nucleotides not matched to a gene: 6. Per the germline V gene, CDR1 is MNHNS and CDR2 is SASEGT. In DNA, the CDR3 is TGTGCCAGCAGTGATCAGACTAGCGGGGCAACGAACACCGGGGAGCTGTTTTTT. Protein sequence: CASSDQTSGATNTGELFF.

The chain carries TRBV7-2 and TRBJ2-1; 10 bases align to TRBD2. CDR3 size: 17 residues. Germline values: CDR1 SGHTA, CDR2 FQGNSA. V trimming: 5 bases; J trimming: 0 bases; junction bases outside the gene matches: 7. The CDR3 region has the DNA TGTGCCAGCAGCCATTCTAGCGGGGGAAGCTCCTACAATGAGCAGTTCTTC. This gives the protein CASSHSSGGSSYNEQFF.

The chain links TRBV9 to TRBJ1-6; weak D call: TRBD1 (5 bases). The CDR3 runs to 15 residues. V was clipped by 3 bases and J by 11 bases, with 18 bases between them. Germline V gives CDR1 SGDLS, CDR2 YYNGEE. DNA of the CDR3: TGTGCCAGCAGCGACCCTCCGGGACGCCCGACACCCCTCCACTTT. Encoded protein: CASSDPPGRPTPLHF.

A few counts support this clonotype. The chain carries TRBV9 and TRBJ2-7; D is unclear. CDR3 length: 14 amino acids. Germline CDR1 SGDLS, CDR2 YYNGEE. Trimming stripped 8 bases from V and 0 bases from J, with 15 bases between. The CDR3 protein is CASSVYSSSYEQYF. The CDR3 nucleotides read TGTGCCAGTTCCGTATATTCGAGCTCCTACGAGCAGTACTTC. Supplemented by reference TRBV9 and TRBJ2-7, the full variable domain reads DSGVTQTPKHLITATGQRVTLRCSPRSGDLSVYWYQQSLDQGLQFLIQYYNGEERAKGNILERFSAQQFPDLHSELNLSSLELGDSALYFCASSVYSSSYEQYFGPGTRLTVT.